A single sample gave rise to the 8 T cell receptor beta chains below, sequenced in a study of shared clonotypes between healthy human individuals. Method: immunoSEQ multiplex PCR; TCRdb's copy keeps in-frame clones and lacks some. The sample shows about 2.4 million clones, 93% of them seen only once. Source material: naive CD4+ T cells from PBMCs. The subset: CD45RA+ positively selected. Source of these receptors: a man aged 18 to 30 in good health. Some clones in this sample may be carry-over from other donors' samples.

The chain combines TRBV6-1 with TRBJ2-7; 7 nucleotides line up with TRBD1. CDR1 is MNHNS, CDR2 SASEGT, per germline. With V trimmed by 3 bases and J by 6 bases, 11 bases remained unmatched. CDR3 length: 15 residues. The DNA of the CDR3 is TGTGCCAGCAGTGACCAACCGGGACAGCCATCCGAGCAGTACTTC. Translating gives CASSDQPGQPSEQYF.

This chain uses TRBV28 with TRBJ2-1, with D perhaps matching TRBD1 or TRBD2 (5 bases each). V was shortened by 6 bases and J by 8 bases, with 23 bases between the two germline ends. CDR3 size: 16 residues. Germline V lookup: CDR1 MDHEN, CDR2 SYDVKM. This CDR3 reads CASSQAGTVVSDEQFF. In nucleotides, the CDR3 is TGTGCCAGCAGCCAAGCCGGGACGGTGGTATCCGATGAGCAGTTCTTC.

Concerning this clone itself: This specimen includes other DNA sequences encoding the same CDR3. The V call is TRBV19, the J call TRBJ1-1; D is undetermined. V lost 9 bases to trimming and J lost 3 bases, with 8 bases between them. There are 11 residues in the CDR3. The germline V gene encodes CDR1 LNHDA and CDR2 SQIVND (reference sequence). The CDR3 nucleotides are TGTGCCAGCCGGGGTGACACTGAAGCTTTCTTT. Amino acids: CASRGDTEAFF.

The CDR3 region has the DNA TGTGCCAGCAGCGGTCCCGGGAACACTGAAGCTTTCTTT. This sequence encodes CASSGPGNTEAFF. The gene calls are TRBV9 and TRBJ1-1; D is unclear. The germline CDR1 and CDR2 sequences are SGDLS and YYNGEE. The CDR3 is 13 amino acids. The V end lost 3 bases, the J end lost 1 base, and 7 bases lay between the germline ends.

The chain employs TRBV11-2 and TRBJ2-1; 10 bases align to TRBD2. This CDR3 contains 12 residues. The junction had 6 bases not matched to a gene; V was cut back by 7 bases and J by 12 bases. Germline CDR1 and CDR2: SGHAT and FQNNGV. In DNA, the CDR3 is TGTGCCAGCACTCTAGCGGGAGCGCTGCAGTTCTTC. Translated: CASTLAGALQFF.

This clone was counted only a few times. The chain couples TRBV13 to TRBJ2-2; D is unresolved. Germline V lookup: CDR1 PRHDT, CDR2 FYEKMQ (reference sequence). Trimming removed 3 bases at V and 6 bases at J, with 5 bases between. The CDR3 runs to 12 residues. The CDR3 protein is CASSLQSGELFF. The CDR3 DNA sequence: TGTGCCAGCAGCTTGCAGTCCGGGGAGCTGTTTTTT.

J is TRBJ2-7 and V is TRBV7-2; 10 positions agree with TRBD2. Per the germline V gene, CDR1 is SGHTA and CDR2 is FQGNSA. This CDR3 contains 15 residues. V lost 3 bases, J lost 6 bases, and 8 bases stayed unmatched. This chain's CDR3 is CASSFARTSGLEQYF. The CDR3 DNA follows: TGTGCCAGCAGCTTCGCTAGGACTAGCGGCCTCGAGCAGTACTTC.

The chain has TRBV11-2 and TRBJ2-1; 13 positions match TRBD2. The CDR3 totals 16 residues. The germline gives CDR1 SGHAT, CDR2 FQNNGV. The V gene end was trimmed by 5 bases and the J gene end by 7 bases; junction bases not matched to a gene: 8. CDR3 DNA: TGTGCCAGCAGCAACGGACTAGCGGGAGTGAGGAATGAGCAGTTCTTC. It translates to CASSNGLAGVRNEQFF.